This T cell receptor beta chain stems from a study of shared clonotypes between healthy human individuals. Every contributor of samples was a Caucasian grown-up residing in Nashville, Tennessee. The CDR3 is 13 residues long. The V gene end was trimmed by 4 bases and the J gene end by 9 bases; junction bases not matched to a gene: 9. Germline lookup yields CDR1 MDHEN and CDR2 SYDVKM. Several immunoSEQ 96-well plates shared each subset's DNA, each plate a replicate. Data came from immunoSEQ multiplex PCR; TCRdb stores just in-frame clones and leaves some out. Here the sample spans over a million clones, 95% to 97% being singletons.

The source is a man younger than 45 in good health. The chain joins TRBV28 to TRBJ2-7; 7 bases are shared with TRBD2. The sample taken for sequencing was naive CD4+ T cells sorted from blood. Subset defined: CD45RA+ positively selected. Written as DNA, the CDR3 is TGTGCCAGCAGTTCCCCTGGGTCTAGCGGGCAGTACTTC. Its translation: CASSSPGSSGQYF. The variable domain in full, with the rest retrieved from reference TRBV28 and TRBJ2-7, is DVKVTQSSRYLVKRTGEKVFLECVQDMDHENMFWYRQDPGLGLRLIYFSYDVKMKEKGDIPEGYSVSREKKERFSLILESASTNQTSMYLCASSSPGSSGQYFGPGTRLTVT.